These 8 T cell receptor beta chains were all obtained from the same sample, sequenced in a study of shared clonotypes between healthy human individuals. Clones were sequenced by immunoSEQ multiplex PCR, and TCRdb holds only the in-frame ones, with some missing. The table records about 2.4 million clones, 93% of them present only once. Material for sequencing was naive CD4+ T cells from PBMCs. Subset here: CD45RA+ positively selected. These TCRs come from a man aged 18-30 years in good health. Some clones in this sample may be carry-over from other donors' samples.

Concerning this clone itself: In the same sample, other DNA sequences code for this CDR3. V and J are TRBV9 and TRBJ2-1; D uncertain. Trimming took 2 bases from V and 0 from J, leaving 12 bases between them. Germline CDR1 and CDR2: SGDLS and YYNGEE. This CDR3 is built from 16 residues. CDR3 bases: TGTGCCAGCAGCGTCGGTCTCCTCAGCTCCTACAATGAGCAGTTCTTC. It encodes CASSVGLLSSYNEQFF.

This clone was seen a handful of times. The chain's CDR3 is CASSLVPGTGDTEAFF. Here the CDR3 DNA reads TGTGCCAGCAGCTTGGTTCCCGGGACAGGGGACACTGAAGCTTTCTTT. The rearrangement links TRBV7-3 to TRBJ1-1; TRBD1 matches 10 bases. Per germline, CDR1 SGHTA and CDR2 FQGTGA. The CDR3 is made up of 16 amino acids. The ends lost 3 bases at V and 3 bases at J; junction bases unmatched: 7. The variable domain in full, completed from reference TRBV7-3 and TRBJ1-1, reads GAGVSQTPSNKVTEKGKYVELRCDPISGHTALYWYRQSLGQGPEFLIYFQGTGAADDSGLPNDRFFAVRPEGSVSTLKIQRTERGDSAVYLCASSLVPGTGDTEAFFGQGTRLTVV.

The V and J genes are TRBV5-8 and TRBJ1-4; D possibly corresponds to TRBD1 (6 bases). Germline values: CDR1 SGHTS, CDR2 YDEGEE. The V end lost 1 base, the J end lost 7 bases, and 11 bases lay between the germline ends. The CDR3 runs to 14 residues. CDR3 in DNA: TGTGCCAGCAGCTTGAGGGGGGGCGCTGAAAAACTGTTTTTT. This codes for CASSLRGGAEKLFF. The full variable domain, with the rest looked up from reference TRBV5-8 and TRBJ1-4, is EAGVTQSPTHLIKTRGQQATLRCSPISGHTSVYWYQQALGLGLQFLLWYDEGEERNRGNFPPRFSGRQFPNYSSELNVNALELEDSALYLCASSLRGGAEKLFFGSGTQLSVL.

The rearrangement uses TRBV7-8 and TRBJ1-5, with unresolved D. The CDR3 contains 13 residues. With 0 bases removed from V and 7 bases from J, the gap between germline ends came to 7 bases. Germline assignment: CDR1 SGHVS and CDR2 FQNEAQ. CDR3 residues: CASSLASTQPQHF. The CDR3 coding sequence is TGTGCCAGCAGCTTAGCGAGTACGCAGCCCCAGCATTTT.

The genes are TRBV9 and TRBJ1-5; a possible D gene is TRBD1 (6 bases). From germline, CDR1 is SGDLS and CDR2 YYNGEE. Deletions cut 0 bases from V and 0 bases from J, with 13 bases between. This CDR3 comprises 17 residues. For the CDR3, the DNA is TGTGCCAGCAGCGTAGGGTGGGGGCAGAATAGCAATCAGCCCCAGCATTTT. It codes for CASSVGWGQNSNQPQHF. The variable domain in full, with the rest retrieved from reference TRBV9 and TRBJ1-5, is DSGVTQTPKHLITATGQRVTLRCSPRSGDLSVYWYQQSLDQGLQFLIQYYNGEERAKGNILERFSAQQFPDLHSELNLSSLELGDSALYFCASSVGWGQNSNQPQHFGDGTRLSIL.

This clone was counted a single time. The chain links TRBV4-1 to TRBJ2-3, with 8 bases lining up with TRBD2. V lost 1 base to trimming and J lost 5 bases; unmatched junction nucleotides: 5. CDR1 and CDR2 from the germline V gene are MGHRA and YSYEKL. The CDR3 consists of 15 residues. The CDR3 nucleotides are TGCGCCAGCAGCCAAGGGACTAGCTTGGGAGATACGCAGTATTTT. This encodes CASSQGTSLGDTQYF.

The chain employs TRBV6-6 and TRBJ2-7, with 7 bases that match TRBD2. V shed 2 bases and J 5 bases; nucleotides not matched to a gene: 9. This CDR3 has 15 amino acids. Germline V lookup: CDR1 MNHNY, CDR2 SVGAGI (reference sequence). In DNA, the CDR3 is TGTGCCAGCAGTTACACGGGAGGAGTATCAGACGAGCAGTACTTC. It codes for CASSYTGGVSDEQYF.

The genes are TRBV28 and TRBJ1-5; D perhaps matches TRBD1 (5 bases). Germline lookup yields CDR1 MDHEN and CDR2 SYDVKM. V was pared by 3 bases and J by 7 bases, with 16 bases between. This CDR3 is built from 15 residues. The CDR3 region is CASSFRQRSRQPQHF. The CDR3 DNA follows: TGTGCCAGCAGTTTTAGACAGCGATCACGCCAGCCCCAGCATTTT.